This entry is about one T cell receptor (beta chain). Base qualities were left out, and no much larger clone turns up one base away. The data stem from a study of T cells after yellow fever vaccination (dated by TCRdb to about 2019). Concerning the study at large: The SMART-Seq v4 Ultra Low Input RNA kit was used to prepare libraries from fractions with low cell numbers. To track T-cell clones before and after primary and booster YFV17D yellow fever vaccination, bulk TCR alpha and beta repertoires were sequenced longitudinally. The cohort comprised two healthy male donors, one aged 18 to 30 and one aged 30 to 40 years. Blood samples were taken at several timepoints before and after primary and secondary immunization, and bulk PBMC replicates and cell subsets were isolated.

Study-wide findings and limitations: Compared with the primary T-cell response, the secondary T-cell response was faster but weaker, reaching its peak on day 5 rather than on day 15. Computational filtering was required because FACS-sorted repertoires could contain abundant contaminating clonotypes from the bulk population. A small share of clonotypes was detected in both CD4 and CD8 compartments, with the overlap likely arising from convergent recombination. Most clones expanded after primary vaccination were re-detected after the booster (almost 98% of CD4 and roughly 85% of CD8), suggesting broad memory maintenance. Because only a couple of donors were included in the study, the extent to which the findings can be generalized is limited.

Per the germline V gene (reference sequence), LNHDA is the CDR1 and SQIVND is the CDR2. Trimming takes 1 base from V and 2 bases from J, and the germline ends sit 9 bases apart. The CDR3, from cysteine to phenylalanine, totals 14 residues. Of all the DNA, just the CDR3 is kept, 42 bases in frame from base 1. TCR cDNA was synthesized by 5'RACE template switching, which introduced a universal primer site and unique molecular identifiers. Priming for cDNA synthesis came from both the TCR alpha and TCR beta constant segments. Two PCR steps were used to amplify libraries, with sample barcodes and sequencing adapters being added in the second step. Sequencing of libraries was performed on Illumina HiSeq 2500 (2x100 bp) or NovaSeq (2x150 bp). Regarding the original processing steps: Demultiplexing of reads and collapsing into UMI consensus sequences were performed with MIGEC, and V(D)J alignment was carried out with MiXCR. Clonotypes responding to the vaccine were identified with edgeR on replicate PBMC samples, with the criteria of FDR below 0.01 and a log2 fold change above 5 up to day 15. Each bulk clonotype was labeled CD4 or CD8 based on which sequenced repertoire, CD4 or CD8, contained the clonotype at higher abundance. Clonotypes enriched at least 10-fold in dextramer-positive versus dextramer-negative fractions were classed as NS4B-specific, and CD4-biased clonotypes were left out. TCRdb ran its own pipeline on the public reads, namely fastp trimming at Q25 and MiXCR clone calling, and kept in-frame beta chains. A single entry per CDR3 protein holds the most common genes and DNA from its merged rows. TCRdb, not the authors, supplied the V and J calls. This sample is represented by around 88,000 distinct CDR3 sequences; 10% to 15% of them were singletons. The ten largest clones capture 20% to 25% of the sample.

Per the publication, the treatment or condition label means: live attenuated yellow fever vaccine strain. A standard Ficoll-Paque protocol was used to isolate PBMCs from peripheral blood. With anti-CD3 and anti-CD8 staining plus a dextramer loaded with the yellow fever NS4B epitope peptide, the researchers sorted epitope-specific CD8 T cells. TriZol was used to extract RNA from bulk PBMCs, CD4 and CD8 fractions, and dextramer-positive and dextramer-negative fractions. This sequence originates from a man aged 18 to 30 who received the YFV17D yellow fever vaccine. The chain uses TRBV19 and TRBJ2-7, with a weak D call of TRBD1 (5 bases match). Source: CD8+ T cells not binding an NS4B(214-222) dextramer, sorted from PBMCs, taken about 20 days after the first yellow fever vaccination. The sample's cell subset or site label is to be understood as: NS4B epitope dextramer-negative CD8 T cells. The DNA sequence follows: TGTGCCAGTAGTATAGGGGGCAGTCCCTACGAGCAGTACTTC. Its coded protein is CASSIGGSPYEQYF.